The clone carrying this TCR beta chain turned up a few times. This sample was taken from a study of T cells in Graves' hyperthyroidism and ophthalmopathy. With V trimmed by 6 bases and J by 3 bases, 5 bases remained unmatched. Germline-derived CDR1 and CDR2 are SQVTM and ANQGSEA. This CDR3 contains 14 residues. Amplified TCR beta CDR3 regions came from RNA transcripts. The study used the HTBI primer set for a first-round RT-PCR of the TCR CDR3. From the multiplex PCR reads, TCRdb called clonotypes with MiXCR, one entry per CDR3 protein. The repertoire holds 400,000 to 500,000 distinct CDR3 sequences, with approximately 13% as singletons.

The sample comprised blood. The chain has TRBV29-1 and TRBJ2-5; the match to TRBD2 covers 12 bases. The TCR was taken from a woman aged 18-29 years with Graves' hyperthyroidism. CDR3 sequence: CSVKTSGSKETQYF. The CDR3 nucleotides are TGCAGCGTCAAGACTAGCGGGAGTAAAGAGACCCAGTACTTC.